This T cell receptor (beta chain) was recorded in a study of blood T cell repertoires in COVID-19. In the original workflow: Amplification of reference gene primers was used by the study to estimate nucleated cell counts. Produced via immunoSEQ multiplex PCR; TCRdb's table is partial and in-frame only. That table supplies the V and J calls and clone size; D and trimming were determined from the DNA. The sample lists around 230,000 clones, 65% to 90% occurring once. The V gene end was trimmed by 5 bases and the J gene end by 4 bases; junction bases not matched to a gene: 4. This CDR3 has 13 amino acids.

The sample comprised peripheral blood. This receptor was identified in a man aged 35-49 years who had recovered from COVID-19. This chain uses TRBV12-3 or TRBV12-4 with TRBJ1-1, with 7 bases matching TRBD1. The CDR3 is CASSPGGRTEAFF. The DNA of the CDR3 is TGTGCCAGCAGTCCAGGGGGGCGCACTGAAGCTTTCTTT.